These 13 T cell receptor beta chains originate from one sample sequenced in a study of Tregs in tolerant kidney transplant recipients. The table came from immunoSEQ multiplex PCR; TCRdb's copy has only in-frame clones and leaves some out. The sample includes some 52,000 clones. The specimen comprised CD4+ T cells from blood, sampled before the transplant. Receptor source: a human donor who received a combined kidney and bone marrow transplant.

Details on this clone: Sequencing ends 3 residues short of the CDR3 end; the germline J gene provides the rest. The chain joins TRBV7-9 to TRBJ1-1; D is unresolved. Germline assignment: CDR1 SEHNR and CDR2 FQNEAQ (reference sequence). The CDR3 spans 12 residues. The DNA read from the CDR3 is TGTGCCAGCAGCCCCCAAAGGGTTGCA. It encodes CASSPQRVA. The full CDR3 reads CASSPQRVAAFF.

Comments on this clone: The read stops 3 residues short of the end of the CDR3; the missing end is completed from the germline J gene. The V call is TRBV11-2, the J call TRBJ2-5, with 11 bases lining up with TRBD2. Germline V CDR1 and CDR2: SGHAT, FQNNGV. CDR3 length: 15 amino acids. The V and J ends lost 4 bases and 2 bases, in that order; junction bases with no gene match: 3. The part of the CDR3 DNA that was read is TGTGCCAGCAGCTCTAGCGGGAGGTCTCAAGAGACC. Translating it yields CASSSSGRSQET. The whole CDR3 sequence reads CASSSSGRSQETQYF.

The CDR3 DNA, read in part, is TGCAGTGCTTCTCCCTCGGACAGGCCCTATACG. Translation: CSASPSDRPYT. The whole CDR3 sequence reads CSASPSDRPYTQYF. This chain joins TRBV20-1 and TRBJ2-3, with 7 nucleotides matching TRBD1. The CDR3 end lies 3 residues beyond the end of the read and is filled in from the germline J gene. The CDR3 has 14 amino acids. The J segment lost 7 bases and the V segment lost 5 bases, leaving 12 bases of the junction unmatched. Germline-derived CDR1 and CDR2 are DFQATT and SNEGSKA (reference sequence).

The CDR3: CASSSMGGKDTQYF. The DNA read from the CDR3 is TGTGCCAGCAGCTCCATGGGGGGGAAGGATACG. The J gene is TRBJ2-3, the V gene TRBV11-2; the match to TRBD2 covers 7 bases. Read coverage stops 3 residues before the CDR3 terminus; the germline J gene supplies the remainder. Germline-derived CDR1 and CDR2 are SGHAT and FQNNGV. The CDR3 is 14 amino acids. With V trimmed by 4 bases and J by 6 bases, 7 bases remained unmatched.

Note on this clone: The read falls 3 residues short of the CDR3 end, and the missing part is taken from the germline J gene. The chain combines TRBV5-4 with TRBJ1-6; D is perhaps TRBD1 (6 bases). Trimming took off 4 bases at V and 7 bases at J, with 9 bases between the two ends. This CDR3 spans 13 amino acids. The germline CDR1 and CDR2 sequences are SGHNT and YYREEE (reference sequence). CDR3 amino acids: CASSRGQNSPLHF. The part of the CDR3 DNA that was read is TGTGCCAGCAGCAGAGGACAGAATTCACCC.

Remarks on this clone: The sequence runs out 3 residues before the end of the CDR3; the remainder is reconstructed from the germline J gene. The V call is TRBV7-7, the J call TRBJ2-4; possible D gene TRBD2, 5 bases. The CDR3 is 16 amino acids. Deletions cut 5 bases from V and 0 bases from J, with 14 bases between. Germline-derived CDR1 and CDR2 are SSHAT and FNYEAQ (reference sequence). Partial CDR3 DNA: TGTGCCAGCAGCCCGGCCAGCGGAACAGCCAAAAACATT. It yields the protein CASSPASGTAKNI. The entire CDR3 protein is CASSPASGTAKNIQYF.

Points on this clone: Read data end 3 residues before the CDR3 end; the end is taken from the germline J gene. This rearrangement joins TRBV19 to TRBJ1-2; a possible D gene is TRBD1 (6 bases). The CDR3 runs to 14 residues. Germline assignment: CDR1 LNHDA and CDR2 SQIVND (reference sequence). V lost 7 bases, J lost 5 bases, and 17 bases lay in between. CDR3 amino acids: CASNSLGTLYGYTF. The DNA read from the CDR3 is TGTGCCAGTAATTCTCTCGGGACACTTTATGGC.

Note on this clone: Read coverage stops 3 residues before the CDR3 terminus; the germline J gene supplies the remainder. This chain uses TRBV19 with TRBJ2-7; TRBD2 matches 9 bases. CDR3 length: 15 amino acids. Trimming took 3 bases from V and 4 from J; bases not matched to a gene: 7. CDR1 is LNHDA, CDR2 SQIVND, per germline (reference sequence). The CDR3 bases that were read are TGTGCCAGTAGTATCCGAGCGGGGGGCCAGTACGAG. Residues: CASSIRAGGQYE. The CDR3 reads in full as CASSIRAGGQYEQYF.

Of note for this clone: The read stops 3 residues short of the end of the CDR3; the missing end is completed from the germline J gene. This rearrangement joins TRBV5-8 to TRBJ2-2; 7 bases align to TRBD1. Trimming took 4 bases from V and 1 from J; bases not matched to a gene: 4. Per the germline V gene, CDR1 is SGHTS and CDR2 is YDEGEE. This CDR3 spans 15 amino acids. This chain's CDR3 is CASSLRDRNTGELFF. The DNA read from the CDR3 is TGTGCCAGCAGCCTTAGGGACAGGAACACCGGGGAG.

Notes on this clone: The read stops 3 residues short of the end of the CDR3; the missing end is completed from the germline J gene. The chain employs TRBV30 and TRBJ2-5; tentatively, D is TRBD2 (5 bases). CDR1 and CDR2 from the germline V gene are GTSNPN and SVGIG (reference sequence). The CDR3 contains 14 residues. The covered CDR3 bases are TGTGCCTGGAGTGAACCGGACTTCAACGGAACC. It yields the protein CAWSEPDFNGT. The entire CDR3 sequence reads CAWSEPDFNGTQYF.

Concerning this clone: Sequencing ends 3 residues short of the CDR3 end; the germline J gene provides the rest. V usage is TRBV19 and J usage is TRBJ1-2; 8 bases are a match to TRBD1. CDR1 is LNHDA, CDR2 SQIVND, per germline (reference sequence). V dropped 3 bases and J dropped 2; count of bases not matched to a gene: 8. This CDR3 has 16 amino acids. The CDR3 sequence: CASSIYGQGRNYGYTF. The CDR3 bases that were read are TGTGCCAGTAGTATTTACGGACAGGGTCGGAACTATGGC.

A word on this clone: The CDR3 is cut off 3 residues early in the read; its end comes from the germline J gene. The V call is TRBV6-2 or TRBV6-3, the J call TRBJ2-2; D ambiguous. Trimming took 6 bases from V and 5 from J, leaving 16 bases between them. The germline V gene encodes CDR1 MNHEY and CDR2 SVGEGT. The CDR3 extends over 15 amino acids. Partial CDR3 DNA: TGTGCCAGCAGCCCAATAACCCTGAGGACCGGGGAG. The encoded protein is CASSPITLRTGE. The CDR3 reads in full as CASSPITLRTGELFF.

With regard to this clone: Coverage ceases 3 residues before the CDR3 finishes, and the germline J gene fills in the end. The chain is built from TRBV2 and TRBJ2-6; no reliable D call. The CDR3 is made up of 13 amino acids. From germline, CDR1 is SNHLY and CDR2 FYNNEI. The ends were cut back, 7 bases at V and 0 bases at J, with 4 bases in the middle. CDR3 DNA, as far as it was read: TGTGCCAGCACCTACTCTGGGGCCAACGTC. This gives the protein CASTYSGANV. The full-length CDR3 reads as CASTYSGANVLTF. Using reference TRBV2 and TRBJ2-6 for the parts outside the CDR3, the full variable domain is EPEVTQTPSHQVTQMGQEVILRCVPISNHLYFYWYRQILGQKVEFLVSFYNNEISEKSEIFDDQFSVERPDGSNFTLKIRSTKLEDSAMYFCASTYSGANVLTFGAGSRLTVL.